These 31 T cell receptor beta chains originate from one sample sequenced in a study of blood T cell repertoires in COVID-19 (TCRdb year 2020). The library was prepared using the immunoSEQ multiplex PCR assay. TCRdb provides this immuneACCESS table in a form limited to in-frame rearrangements. Some clones are lacking; in checked studies, under half of them reflect an unresolved V gene, and why the rest are absent is not known. The sample records approximately 400,000 clones, around 89% of which are singletons. Around an eighth of the sample comes from the top ten. Sequencing was done on a sample of peripheral blood. The receptors shown here come from a woman between 50 and 59 years old with COVID-19, enrolled during active disease.

This chain uses TRBV3-1 (or the pseudogene TRBV3-2) with TRBJ2-7; D gene uncertain. Between the trimmed V and J ends, which lost 1 base and 7 bases, there was a span of 11 bases. The length of the CDR3 is 13 residues. Germline V gene sequence: CDR1 LGHDT, CDR2 YNNKEL (reference sequence). CDR3 residues: CASSQGPGWEQYF. Here the CDR3 DNA reads TGTGCCAGCAGCCAAGGCCCGGGTTGGGAGCAGTACTTC.

This clone appeared a few times. The chain recombines TRBV19 with TRBJ1-3, with a weak D call TRBD1 (6 bases). The germline V and J ends were trimmed by 3 bases and 2 bases, with 8 bases remaining between them. This CDR3 has 14 amino acids. Germline V CDR1 and CDR2: LNHDA, SQIVND (reference sequence). The CDR3 region has the DNA TGTGCCAGTAGTATGACAGGAGCTGGAAACACCATATATTTT. Its translation: CASSMTGAGNTIYF.

This chain connects TRBV14 to TRBJ1-1; D ambiguous. Germline CDR1 reads SGHDN; CDR2 reads FVKESK. Trimming stripped 1 base from V and 12 bases from J, with 18 bases between. The CDR3 is 14 residues long. CDR3 nucleotide sequence: TGTGCCAGCAGCCAAGGTATGGCTGGGAGGTGGACTTTCTTT. This translates into CASSQGMAGRWTFF.

This clone has only a few counts. The J gene is TRBJ1-1, the V gene TRBV6-5; D not resolved. CDR3 length equals 13 residues. The V end lost 7 bases, the J end lost 1 base, and 10 bases lay between the germline ends. CDR1 and CDR2 (germline): MNHEY, SVGAGI. CDR3 protein: CASTHRGNTEAFF. CDR3 nucleotide sequence: TGTGCCAGCACCCACCGGGGGAACACTGAAGCTTTCTTT.

This clone was observed a handful of times. This sequence joins TRBV10-3 and TRBJ1-3, with D hard to call. In germline, CDR1 is ENHRY, CDR2 SYGVKD. The CDR3 is made up of 13 amino acids. V dropped 11 bases and J dropped 2 bases, with 13 bases sitting between them. CDR3 region: CAAAETAGNTIYF. The DNA of the CDR3 is TGTGCCGCTGCGGAGACGGCTGGAAACACCATATATTTT.

V is TRBV19 and J is TRBJ1-1; 12 bases align to TRBD1. The junction had 5 bases not matched to a gene; V was cut back by 4 bases and J by 11 bases. Germline V gives CDR1 LNHDA, CDR2 SQIVND (reference sequence). The CDR3 has 13 residues. CDR3 region: CASSTGTGGKAFF. CDR3 DNA: TGTGCCAGTAGTACGGGGACAGGGGGCAAGGCTTTCTTT.

This sequence joins TRBV30 and TRBJ2-3; TRBD2 aligns across 11 bases. With V trimmed by 4 bases and J by 2 bases, 5 bases remained unmatched. The germline V gene has CDR1 GTSNPN and CDR2 SVGIG (reference sequence). This CDR3 contains 15 residues. CDR3 in DNA: TGTGCCTGGATGCCTAGCGGGGGGACCACAGATACGCAGTATTTT. As protein: CAWMPSGGTTDTQYF.

The chain employs TRBV5-1 and TRBJ1-2; TRBD1 might be the D (6 bases). The germline gives CDR1 SGHRS, CDR2 YFSETQ. V was trimmed by 6 bases and J by 4 bases, leaving 10 bases between them. CDR3 size: 12 residues. The CDR3 is CASTEGGYGYTF. The CDR3 DNA reads as TGCGCCAGCACCGAAGGGGGCTATGGCTACACCTTC.

This chain connects TRBV7-2 to TRBJ2-7; 10 nucleotides match TRBD1. With V trimmed by 1 base and J by 12 bases, 6 bases remained unmatched. CDR1 and CDR2 (germline): SGHTA, FQGNSA. This CDR3 contains 13 residues. The CDR3 DNA follows: TGTGCCAGCAGCTTAGGTGGGGACAGGGGTGGGTACTTC. Protein product: CASSLGGDRGGYF.

This clone was seen only once. The CDR3: CASSAPGSSYEQYF. For the CDR3, the DNA is TGTGCCAGCAGTGCCCCGGGGAGCTCCTACGAGCAGTACTTC. The rearrangement joins TRBV25-1 to TRBJ2-7, with a possible D match to TRBD2 (5 bases). V was clipped by 4 bases and J by 0 bases, with 10 bases between them. Germline V gene data show CDR1 as MGHDK and CDR2 as SYGVNS. The CDR3 runs 14 residues.

J is TRBJ1-1 and V is TRBV11-1; possibly TRBD1 for D (5 bases). The germline gives CDR1 SGHAT, CDR2 FQDESV (reference sequence). This CDR3 region has 15 residues. Trimming cost V 5 bases and J 1 base, with 14 bases left between them. CDR3 bases: TGTGCCAGCAGCCCAAACCAGGGCGCGAACACTGAAGCTTTCTTT. Protein sequence: CASSPNQGANTEAFF.

The CDR3 protein is CSASGGGDDTEAFF. CDR3 sequence (DNA): TGCAGTGCTAGTGGGGGGGGCGATGACACTGAAGCTTTCTTT. This chain joins TRBV20-1 and TRBJ1-1; D is perhaps TRBD1 (6 bases). CDR1 and CDR2 from the germline V gene are DFQATT and SNEGSKA (reference sequence). V was trimmed by 3 bases and J by 3 bases, leaving 14 bases between them. This CDR3 contains 14 residues.

The chain uses TRBV4-2 and TRBJ2-2; TRBD2 matches 12 bases. Germline V gene lookup returns CDR1 LGHNA and CDR2 YNFKEQ. After removal of 0 bases from V and 6 bases from J, the junction contained 8 bases not matched to a gene. This CDR3 contains 18 residues. This CDR3 reads CASSQEASGGARAGELFF. The CDR3 DNA sequence: TGTGCCAGCAGCCAAGAAGCTAGCGGGGGGGCCCGCGCCGGGGAGCTGTTTTTT.

The J gene is TRBJ2-1, the V gene TRBV6-5; a possible D gene is TRBD1 (6 bases). Trimming took 4 bases from V and 6 from J, leaving 16 bases between them. The CDR3 loop spans 15 amino acids. CDR1 and CDR2 (germline): MNHEY, SVGAGI. The CDR3 region has the DNA TGTGCCAGCAGTTCGTGGACAGAAGTGAGCAATGAGCAGTTCTTC. Protein sequence: CASSSWTEVSNEQFF.

The genes are TRBV9 and TRBJ2-7; D is perhaps TRBD1 (5 bases). The V end was cut by 4 bases, the J end by 7 bases, with 15 bases between. This CDR3 has 13 amino acids. Germline V gene data show CDR1 as SGDLS and CDR2 as YYNGEE. CDR3: CASSPKFQGEQYF. The CDR3 DNA follows: TGTGCCAGCAGCCCAAAGTTTCAGGGTGAGCAGTACTTC.

The chain employs TRBV3-1 (or the pseudogene TRBV3-2) and TRBJ2-1; weak D call: TRBD2 (6 bases). V was cut by 4 bases and J by 8 bases, with 15 bases left in between. CDR3 length equals 14 residues. Germline loops: CDR1 LGHDT, CDR2 YNNKEL (reference sequence). The CDR3: CASSPQWRRDEQFF. The CDR3 DNA reads TGTGCCAGCAGCCCGCAATGGAGGAGGGATGAGCAGTTCTTC.

The chain is built from TRBV9 and TRBJ2-2; D may be TRBD2 (6 bases). CDR1 is SGDLS, CDR2 YYNGEE, per germline. V lost 4 bases and J 5 bases, leaving 18 bases between the germline ends. The CDR3 runs to 16 residues. The CDR3 DNA reads as TGTGCCAGCAGCCCATATCTAGCGCCATCGACCGGGGAGCTGTTTTTT. Its protein product is CASSPYLAPSTGELFF.

This clone has a handful of counts. The chain is built from TRBV12-5 and TRBJ1-2; D not certain. Germline V CDR1 and CDR2: LGHNT, FRNRAP. V shed 3 bases and J shed 6 bases, with 17 bases lying between them. This CDR3 spans 15 amino acids. The CDR3 here is CASGFVPGERDGYTF. DNA of the CDR3: TGTGCTAGTGGTTTCGTTCCGGGAGAAAGGGATGGCTACACCTTC.

The chain uses TRBV7-9 and TRBJ1-2; 12 nucleotides match TRBD1. The CDR3 has 15 amino acids. With V trimmed by 4 bases and J by 2 bases, 2 bases remained unmatched. The germline V gene has CDR1 SEHNR and CDR2 FQNEAQ (reference sequence). CDR3 protein: CASSSGTGGNYGYTF. DNA of the CDR3: TGTGCCAGCAGCTCTGGGACAGGGGGCAACTATGGCTACACCTTC.

The J gene is TRBJ1-4, the V gene TRBV2; 12 nucleotides align to TRBD1. This CDR3 is 15 amino acids long. J lost 6 bases, V lost 4 bases, and 3 bases had no gene match. CDR1 and CDR2 from the germline V gene are SNHLY and FYNNEI. The CDR3 DNA reads as TGTGCCAGCAGTGTCGGGGACAGGGGGCATGAAAAACTGTTTTTT. It codes for CASSVGDRGHEKLFF.

This clone occurred once. The chain recombines TRBV6-6 with TRBJ2-1, with 10 bases matching TRBD2. Germline assignment: CDR1 MNHNY and CDR2 SVGAGI (reference sequence). The CDR3 has 14 residues. V lost 0 bases to trimming and J lost 9 bases; unmatched junction nucleotides: 2. CDR3 sequence: CASSYSGTSVEQFF. The CDR3 coding sequence is TGTGCCAGCAGTTACTCCGGGACTAGCGTTGAGCAGTTCTTC.

The sample holds one count of this clone. The V gene is TRBV27, the J gene TRBJ2-7, with TRBD2 as a possible D gene (5 bases). The CDR3 is 16 residues long. Trimming took off 0 bases at V and 3 bases at J, with 15 bases between the two ends. Germline-derived CDR1 and CDR2 are MNHEY and SMNVEV (reference sequence). The CDR3, as DNA: TGTGCCAGCAGTTTATCAGGGCGCGGGCCCTTCTACGAGCAGTACTTC. It translates to CASSLSGRGPFYEQYF.

Regarding this clone: Within the sample, other DNA sequences also encode this same CDR3. The V call is TRBV2, the J call TRBJ2-7; TRBD1 matches 8 bases. Per germline, CDR1 SNHLY and CDR2 FYNNEI. V was clipped by 3 bases and J by 3 bases; unmatched bases: 4. The CDR3 has 14 residues. The CDR3 sequence: CASSDGQGNYEQYF. The CDR3 bases are TGTGCCAGCAGTGATGGACAGGGTAACTACGAGCAGTACTTC.

The rearrangement uses TRBV6-6 and TRBJ2-5; tentatively, D is TRBD2 (6 bases). Trimming took 2 bases from V and 1 from J, leaving 11 bases between them. Per germline, CDR1 MNHNY and CDR2 SVGAGI (reference sequence). The CDR3 runs 15 residues. The CDR3 DNA follows: TGTGCCAGCAGTTACGTGGCGGGGCTCCAAGAGACCCAGTACTTC. This sequence encodes CASSYVAGLQETQYF.

The chain carries TRBV21-1 and TRBJ1-5; the DNA was not used to check the table's D call, TRBD1. TRBV21-1 is classified as a pseudogene. This CDR3 spans 19 amino acids. DNA for the CDR3: TGTGCCAGCGGCGGAGGGGGGACAGGGGGCGCGCGAGGGAATCAGCCCCAGCATTTT. It translates to CASGGGGTGGARGNQPQHF.

The chain links TRBV19 to TRBJ2-3; possible D gene TRBD2, 6 bases. V lost 5 bases, J lost 2 bases, and 14 bases lay in between. Looked up from germline, CDR1 is LNHDA and CDR2 is SQIVND (reference sequence). The CDR3 contains 15 residues. The CDR3 spells CASSWARGPTDTQYF. In DNA form, the CDR3 reads TGTGCCAGTAGTTGGGCGCGGGGACCCACAGATACGCAGTATTTT.

The chain recombines TRBV19 with TRBJ2-7, with D perhaps matching TRBD2 (5 bases). The CDR3 extends over 13 amino acids. Trimming removed 1 base at V and 4 bases at J, with 8 bases between. The germline V gene encodes CDR1 LNHDA and CDR2 SQIVND (reference sequence). The CDR3 DNA reads TGTGCCAGTAGTATAGCTCGCGGGTACGAGCAGTACTTC. This encodes CASSIARGYEQYF.

The gene calls are TRBV6-1 and TRBJ2-3; D remains unclear. Trimming stripped 2 bases from V and 0 bases from J, with 6 bases between. From germline, CDR1 is MNHNS and CDR2 SASEGT. The CDR3 is made up of 14 amino acids. CDR3 sequence: CASSESHSTDTQYF. CDR3 coding DNA: TGTGCCAGCAGTGAAAGCCACAGCACAGATACGCAGTATTTT.

The V call is TRBV7-3, the J call TRBJ2-2; D is undetermined. Germline V gene lookup returns CDR1 SGHTA and CDR2 FQGTGA. With 1 base removed from V and 2 bases from J, the gap between germline ends came to 8 bases. This CDR3 comprises 15 residues. CDR3 coding DNA: TGTGCCAGCAGCTTAAGAGGTTATAACACCGGGGAGCTGTTTTTT. Protein: CASSLRGYNTGELFF.

This chain links TRBV2 with TRBJ2-7; TRBD2 matches at 10 bases. Unmatched junction bases numbered 4, after V lost 0 bases and J lost 2 bases. Germline V gene lookup returns CDR1 SNHLY and CDR2 FYNNEI. The CDR3 loop spans 16 amino acids. The CDR3 protein is CASSEAASGGPYEQYF. CDR3 in DNA: TGTGCCAGCAGTGAAGCGGCTAGCGGGGGTCCCTACGAGCAGTACTTC.

V and J are TRBV19 and TRBJ1-2; weak D call: TRBD1 (6 bases). Germline assignment: CDR1 LNHDA and CDR2 SQIVND (reference sequence). The V gene lost 3 bases and the J gene lost 8 bases, with 16 bases spanning the gap. The CDR3 loop spans 14 amino acids. In DNA, the CDR3 is TGTGCCAGTAGTATCGCGCAGGGGAGTCTCGGCTACACCTTC. It yields the protein CASSIAQGSLGYTF.